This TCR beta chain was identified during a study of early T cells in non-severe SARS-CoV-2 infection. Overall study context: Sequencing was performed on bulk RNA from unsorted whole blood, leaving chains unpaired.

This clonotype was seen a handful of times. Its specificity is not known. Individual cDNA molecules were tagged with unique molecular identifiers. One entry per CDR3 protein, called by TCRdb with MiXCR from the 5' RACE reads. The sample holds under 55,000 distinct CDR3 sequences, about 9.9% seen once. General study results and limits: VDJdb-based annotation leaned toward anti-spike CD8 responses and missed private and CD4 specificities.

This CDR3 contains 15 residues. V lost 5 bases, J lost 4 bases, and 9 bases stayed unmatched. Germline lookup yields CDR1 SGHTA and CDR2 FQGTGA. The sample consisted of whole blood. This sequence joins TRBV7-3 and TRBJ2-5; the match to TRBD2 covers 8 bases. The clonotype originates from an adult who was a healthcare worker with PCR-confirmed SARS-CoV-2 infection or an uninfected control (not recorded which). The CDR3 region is CASSPAAGGPETQYF. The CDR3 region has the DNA TGTGCCAGCAGCCCGGCGGCGGGAGGACCAGAGACCCAGTACTTC.